This T cell receptor (beta chain) was captured in a study of cytomegalovirus exposure and HLA in healthy donors. Overall study results and limits: Trimming of TCR beta V- and J-genes showed a link, identified in a later analysis, to a missense DCLRE1C variant.

In the case of this clone: The antigen is undetermined.

Primers: 60 Vbeta forward and 13 Jbeta reverse. The repertoire was sequenced with immunoSEQ multiplex PCR; TCRdb's copy has only in-frame clones and lacks some. Seen here are more than 120,000 clones, 75% to 85% observed once, and the top ten hold 5.5% to 7%. Germline CDR1 is MDHEN and CDR2 is SYDVKM. V lost 5 bases, J lost 3 bases, and 8 bases stayed unmatched. The CDR3 loop spans 15 amino acids. The specimen sequenced was PBMCs. This clonotype originated in a woman in her 40s in good health and CMV-seropositive. The chain is built from TRBV28 and TRBJ1-1; 8 positions agree with TRBD1. The CDR3 loop is CASSRMTGVDTEAFF. The DNA of the CDR3 is TGTGCCAGCAGTCGCATGACAGGGGTGGACACTGAAGCTTTCTTT.